These T cell receptor beta chains were read from a single sample in a study of blood T cell repertoires in COVID-19. TCRdb's copy holds only in-frame clones and misses some; the assay was immunoSEQ multiplex PCR. The table records 150,000 or so clones, roughly 88% of them present only once. Sequencing was performed on peripheral blood. These receptor sequences come from a woman aged 45 to 65 with acute or convalescent COVID-19. Each CDR3 is given with its conserved first and last residue. The D gene is left open where the match is weak. Clone size appears in some rows only: once, few, many, or a class for an expanded clone.

J | D | size | V | CDR3 | DNA
TRBJ2-6 | - | - | TRBV4-3 | CASSQEYTQGGNSGANVLTF | TGCGCCAGCAGCCAAGAATACACCCAAGGAGGGAACTCTGGGGCCAACGTCCTGACTTTC
TRBJ2-7 | TRBD2 | - | TRBV27 | CATRTSGNYEQYF | TGTGCCACCCGGACTAGCGGGAACTACGAGCAGTACTTC
TRBJ2-7 | TRBD2 | - | TRBV7-2 | CASSAASGDYEQYF | TGTGCCAGCAGCGCCGCTAGCGGAGACTACGAGCAGTACTTC
TRBJ2-5 | TRBD2 | - | TRBV27 | CASRTQLRGSGETQYF | TGTGCCAGCAGGACCCAACTCCGCGGGAGTGGAGAGACCCAGTACTTC
TRBJ2-1 | TRBD2 | - | TRBV19 | CASSRMSAGENEQFF | TGTGCCAGTAGTAGGATGTCCGCGGGGGAGAATGAGCAGTTCTTC
TRBJ2-1 | - | - | TRBV3-1/TRBV3-2 | CASSLRLGHEQFF | TGTGCCAGCAGCCTACGACTAGGCCATGAGCAGTTCTTC
TRBJ1-2 | TRBD1 | - | TRBV4-3 | CASSQGGTGPDYGYTF | TGCGCCAGCAGCCAAGGGGGGACAGGGCCTGACTATGGCTACACCTTC
TRBJ1-2 | - | - | TRBV19 | CATSGDYGYTF | TGTGCCACCTCAGGCGACTATGGCTACACCTTC
TRBJ1-6 | - | once | TRBV7-9 | CASSLVLVWQSRLHSPLHF | TGTGCCAGCAGCTTAGTTCTAGTCTGGCAGTCTCGACTTCATTCACCCCTCCACTTT
TRBJ1-1 | - | - | TRBV18 | CASSPTAGTPTMNTEAFF | TGTGCCAGCTCCCCTACAGCGGGGACACCAACAATGAACACTGAAGCTTTCTTT
TRBJ2-5 | TRBD1 | - | TRBV7-2 | CASSRDSGETQYF | TGTGCCAGCAGCCGGGACAGCGGAGAGACCCAGTACTTC
TRBJ2-2 | - | - | TRBV6-5 | CASSRSGTGELFF | TGTGCCAGCAGTCGGAGTGGAACCGGGGAGCTGTTTTTT
TRBJ1-1 | - | - | TRBV2 | CASNMNTEAFF | TGTGCCAGCAATATGAACACTGAAGCTTTCTTT
TRBJ2-7 | TRBD2 | - | TRBV7-2 | CASSLGGGGGSSYEQYF | TGTGCCAGCAGCTTAGGGGGCGGGGGAGGTAGCTCCTACGAGCAGTACTTC
TRBJ1-1 | - | - | TRBV5-4 | CASSPDIQNTEAFF | TGTGCCAGCAGCCCGGACATCCAAAACACTGAAGCTTTCTTT
TRBJ2-7 | TRBD2 | once | TRBV2 | CASKLEYGRGEQYF | TGTGCCAGCAAATTGGAATACGGGAGGGGGGAGCAGTACTTC
TRBJ1-5 | - | - | TRBV27 | CASSLGTSGNQPQHF | TGTGCCAGCAGTTTAGGGACATCGGGTAATCAGCCCCAGCATTTT
TRBJ2-1 | TRBD2 | few | TRBV3-1/TRBV3-2 | CASSRLAENEQFF | TGTGCCAGCAGCCGGCTAGCGGAAAATGAGCAGTTCTTC
TRBJ2-7 | TRBD1 | - | TRBV11-2 | CASCLDRVGYEQYF | TGTGCCAGCTGTCTTGACAGGGTAGGCTACGAGCAGTACTTC
TRBJ1-2 | TRBD1 | - | TRBV7-2 | CASSLDPGGNYGYTF | TGTGCCAGCAGCTTAGATCCAGGGGGGAACTATGGCTACACCTTC
TRBJ1-3 | - | - | TRBV5-1 | CASSLGSGGLFGNTIYF | TGCGCCAGCAGCTTGGGGAGTGGAGGGTTATTTGGAAACACCATATATTTT
TRBJ2-5 | TRBD1 | - | TRBV7-9 | CASSPTGGETQYF | TGTGCCAGCAGCCCCACAGGGGGAGAGACCCAGTACTTC
TRBJ2-4 | TRBD1 | - | TRBV3-1/TRBV3-2 | CASSQGREGAGKNIQYF | TGTGCCAGCAGCCAAGGTCGCGAGGGGGCCGGCAAAAACATTCAGTACTTC
TRBJ1-5 | - | few | TRBV18 | CASSPGGYSNQPQHF | TGTGCCAGCTCACCAGGGGGGTATAGCAATCAGCCCCAGCATTTT
TRBJ1-2 | TRBD1 | once | TRBV28 | CASSLTGGNGYTF | TGTGCCAGCAGTTTGACAGGGGGCAATGGCTACACCTTC
TRBJ1-6 | TRBD1 | - | TRBV30 | CAWSALDRVDNSPLHF | TGTGCCTGGAGTGCCCTGGACAGGGTGGATAATTCACCCCTCCACTTT
TRBJ2-1 | - | - | TRBV21-1 | CASSKFVGQGADEQFF | -
TRBJ2-2 | TRBD1 | - | TRBV18 | CASSTRDRENTGELFF | TGTGCCAGCTCAACCCGGGACAGGGAGAACACCGGGGAGCTGTTTTTT
TRBJ1-5 | TRBD1 | - | TRBV3-1/TRBV3-2 | CASSDRDSNQPQHF | TGTGCCAGCAGTGACAGGGATAGCAATCAGCCCCAGCATTTT
TRBJ2-4 | - | once | TRBV3-1/TRBV3-2 | CASSESRRSGIQYF | TGTGCCAGCAGCGAGAGTCGACGAAGCGGCATTCAGTACTTC
TRBJ1-5 | - | - | TRBV19 | CASSPQTSRSNQPQHF | TGTGCCAGCAGCCCGCAGACATCTCGTAGCAATCAGCCCCAGCATTTT
TRBJ2-3 | - | - | TRBV18 | CASSPIDPSGDTQYF | TGTGCCAGCTCACCAATCGATCCCAGCGGAGATACGCAGTATTTT
TRBJ1-1 | TRBD1 | - | TRBV5-1 | CASSPQGASTEAFF | TGCGCCAGCAGCCCACAGGGGGCTAGTACTGAAGCTTTCTTT
TRBJ2-1 | TRBD2 | - | TRBV19 | CASSPRTSGSSYNEQFF | TGTGCCAGTAGTCCCCGGACTAGCGGAAGCTCCTACAATGAGCAGTTCTTC
TRBJ1-3 | TRBD1 | few | TRBV6-2/TRBV6-3 | CASSYGTASGNTIYF | TGTGCCAGCAGTTACGGGACAGCCTCTGGAAACACCATATATTTT
TRBJ2-3 | TRBD2 | few | TRBV7-3 | CASSGVAGGPGDTQYF | TGTGCCAGCAGCGGGGTGGCGGGAGGGCCTGGAGATACGCAGTATTTT
TRBJ2-7 | - | - | TRBV3-1/TRBV3-2 | CASSRTDYEQYF | TGTGCCAGCAGCCGGACAGACTACGAGCAGTACTTC
TRBJ2-7 | - | - | TRBV7-2 | CASSLLGKEDEQYF | TGTGCCAGCAGCTTACTCGGGAAAGAAGACGAGCAGTACTTC
TRBJ1-5 | TRBD1 | few | TRBV28 | CASTTRDRSFPQHF | TGTGCCAGCACGACCCGGGACAGGTCATTTCCCCAGCATTTT
TRBJ1-2 | - | - | TRBV5-5 | CASSFSWRGGLGGYTF | TGTGCCAGCAGCTTCTCTTGGCGGGGAGGTTTGGGAGGCTACACCTTC
TRBJ1-1 | TRBD1 | - | TRBV6-5 | CASNLQGAGAEAFF | TGTGCCAGCAACTTACAGGGGGCCGGGGCTGAAGCTTTCTTT
TRBJ2-5 | - | - | TRBV6-5 | CASSYVGAQETQYF | TGTGCCAGCAGTTACGTGGGAGCCCAAGAGACCCAGTACTTC
TRBJ2-7 | - | - | TRBV3-1/TRBV3-2 | CASRDSGAAYEQYF | TGTGCCAGCAGGGATAGCGGAGCCGCCTACGAGCAGTACTTC
TRBJ1-5 | - | - | TRBV4-3 | CASSQQAFYSNQPQHF | TGCGCCAGCAGCCAGCAGGCTTTTTATAGCAATCAGCCCCAGCATTTT
TRBJ2-2 | - | - | TRBV3-1/TRBV3-2 | CASSTQGGGELFF | TGTGCCAGCAGCACACAGGGCGGCGGGGAGCTGTTTTTT
TRBJ2-5 | - | - | TRBV2 | CASRGRRLETQYF | TGTGCCAGCAGGGGTAGGAGGTTGGAGACCCAGTACTTC
TRBJ2-7 | - | - | TRBV30 | CAWSPTGVHYEQYF | TGTGCCTGGAGTCCAACCGGGGTCCACTACGAGCAGTACTTC
TRBJ1-2 | TRBD1 | - | TRBV11-2 | CASSHPAAGQGLNYGYTF | TGTGCCAGCAGCCACCCGGCGGCGGGACAGGGCCTTAACTATGGCTACACCTTC
TRBJ1-5 | TRBD1 | - | TRBV5-1 | CASSLTGANQPQHF | TGCGCCAGCAGCTTGACAGGGGCTAATCAGCCCCAGCATTTT
TRBJ2-2 | - | - | TRBV5-1 | CASSLRSPRDSNTGELFF | TGCGCCAGCAGCTTGCGAAGTCCCCGGGACTCAAACACCGGGGAGCTGTTTTTT
TRBJ1-3 | TRBD1 | - | TRBV19 | CASSLIGGGPGNTIYF | TGTGCCAGTAGTCTCATCGGAGGGGGCCCTGGAAACACCATATATTTT
TRBJ1-1 | - | once | TRBV19 | CASSSIEGTEAFF | TGTGCCAGTTCCAGTATCGAGGGCACTGAAGCTTTCTTT
TRBJ1-1 | - | - | TRBV6-5 | CASTVGGTEAFF | TGTGCCAGCACCGTGGGGGGGACTGAAGCTTTCTTT
TRBJ2-3 | TRBD2 | - | TRBV10-3 | CALKAGASTDTQYF | TGTGCCTTAAAAGCGGGGGCGAGCACAGATACGCAGTATTTT
TRBJ2-3 | TRBD1 | - | TRBV2 | CASSERDRKDTQYF | TGTGCCAGCAGTGAAAGGGACAGAAAAGATACGCAGTATTTT
TRBJ1-6 | - | few | TRBV6-6 | CASSYLQGASPLHF | TGTGCCAGCAGTTACTTACAGGGTGCCTCACCCCTCCACTTT
TRBJ2-2 | - | - | TRBV7-9 | CASRETLNTGELFF | TGTGCCAGCAGAGAAACTCTGAACACCGGGGAGCTGTTTTTT
TRBJ2-1 | TRBD1 | - | TRBV6-5 | CASSLTGTGVNGEQFF | TGTGCCAGCAGTTTAACCGGGACAGGGGTAAATGGTGAGCAGTTCTTC
TRBJ2-1 | TRBD2 | - | TRBV10-3 | CAIRESGNTYNEQFF | TGTGCCATCAGAGAAAGCGGGAACACCTACAATGAGCAGTTCTTC
TRBJ2-1 | - | - | TRBV18 | CASSPYPLQASNEQFF | TGTGCCAGCTCACCCTACCCCCTACAGGCCTCCAATGAGCAGTTCTTC